Shown below are 17 T cell receptor beta chains from a single sample sequenced in a study of CD8 T cells in Susac syndrome. Reverse transcription of roughly 0.45 to 1 ug RNA was carried out with random hexamers. TCRdb fed the immunoSEQ multiplex PCR reads into MiXCR, producing one record per CDR3 protein. Of 150,000 or so distinct CDR3 sequences detected, 95% to 96% appear once; the ten largest clones hold 0.14% to 0.15%. Source material: CD8+ T cells from PBMCs. The origin of the receptors is a human donor with multiple sclerosis.

The CDR3 protein is CASSQHINYGYTF. CDR3 in DNA: TGTGCCAGCAGCCAACACATTAACTATGGCTACACCTTC. The chain has TRBV14 and TRBJ1-2, with D uncertain. Trimming stripped 2 bases from V and 1 base from J, with 5 bases between. The CDR3 runs 13 residues. The V gene's germline CDR1 is SGHDN and CDR2 FVKESK.

The chain links TRBV12-3 or TRBV12-4 to TRBJ2-5; D may be TRBD2 (5 bases). V lost 4 bases and J 5 bases, leaving 11 bases between the germline ends. The CDR3 has 13 amino acids. The CDR3 region has the DNA TGTGCCAGCAGTTCCGAGGGCCTGGAGACCCAGTACTTC. Translated, it gives CASSSEGLETQYF.

J is TRBJ2-3 and V is TRBV20-1; D possibly uses TRBD1 or TRBD2 (5 bases each). The V end lost 6 bases, the J end lost 3 bases, and 13 bases lay between the germline ends. This CDR3 region has 13 residues. Germline V gene lookup returns CDR1 DFQATT and CDR2 SNEGSKA (reference sequence). The CDR3: CSAPGLGTDTQYF. CDR3 bases: TGCAGTGCCCCGGGGCTGGGAACAGATACGCAGTATTTT.

This CDR3 reads CASGFDTGAYEQYF. CDR3 nucleotide sequence: TGTGCTAGTGGTTTCGATACGGGAGCCTACGAGCAGTACTTC. The chain joins TRBV12-5 to TRBJ2-7; D is possibly TRBD2 (6 bases). Trimming removed 3 bases from V and 2 bases from J, with 11 bases in between. Looked up from germline, CDR1 is LGHNT and CDR2 is FRNRAP. The CDR3 contains 14 residues.

The chain links TRBV27 to TRBJ1-5; a possible D gene is TRBD1 (6 bases). Per the germline V gene, CDR1 is MNHEY and CDR2 is SMNVEV (reference sequence). Between the trimmed V and J ends, which lost 3 bases and 5 bases, there was a span of 8 bases. The CDR3 totals 13 residues. This CDR3 reads CASSLNRDQPQHF. The CDR3 DNA is TGTGCCAGCAGTTTGAACAGGGATCAGCCCCAGCATTTT.

This chain connects TRBV9 to TRBJ1-1; tentatively, D is TRBD1 (5 bases). The CDR3 sequence is 14 residues long. Germline CDR1 SGDLS, CDR2 YYNGEE. The V end lost 3 bases, the J end lost 1 base, and 10 bases lay between the germline ends. CDR3 residues: CASSDPTENTEAFF. CDR3 sequence (DNA): TGTGCCAGCAGCGACCCGACAGAGAACACTGAAGCTTTCTTT.

This chain connects TRBV24-1 to TRBJ2-6; D call uncertain. Germline V CDR1 and CDR2: KGHDR, SFDVKD. V was cut by 9 bases and J by 1 base, with 6 bases left in between. This CDR3 spans 13 amino acids. The CDR3, as DNA: TGTGCCACCCCTAGATCTGGGGCCAACGTCCTGACTTTC. This codes for CATPRSGANVLTF.

The chain has TRBV9 and TRBJ1-1, with TRBD1 identical over 7 bases. V was clipped by 3 bases and J by 4 bases; unmatched bases: 9. Germline values: CDR1 SGDLS, CDR2 YYNGEE. This CDR3 spans 15 amino acids. In DNA, the CDR3 is TGTGCCAGCAGCGATCAGACAGGGCCTTTCACTGAAGCTTTCTTT. This translates into CASSDQTGPFTEAFF.

This chain joins TRBV7-9 and TRBJ2-7; 11 bases line up with TRBD1. CDR3 length equals 13 residues. The germline V gene encodes CDR1 SEHNR and CDR2 FQNEAQ (reference sequence). V shed 4 bases and J 9 bases; nucleotides not matched to a gene: 5. CDR3 bases: TGTGCCAGCAGCTATACCGGGACAGGGGGGCAGTACTTC. Encoded protein: CASSYTGTGGQYF.

The chain is built from TRBV13 and TRBJ1-2; 8 nucleotides match TRBD1. Germline CDR1 and CDR2: PRHDT and FYEKMQ (reference sequence). This CDR3 region has 15 residues. Trimming removed 4 bases from V and 0 bases from J; junction bases left unmatched: 4. This CDR3 is CASSSGQGPNYGYTF. The CDR3 DNA reads as TGTGCCAGCAGCTCAGGACAGGGCCCTAACTATGGCTACACCTTC.

This clonotype was detected only a few times. This chain joins TRBV5-8 and TRBJ1-1, with no clear D. V dropped 0 bases and J dropped 0 bases, with 3 bases sitting between them. The CDR3 is 13 amino acids. In germline, CDR1 is SGHTS, CDR2 YDEGEE. CDR3 DNA sequence: TGTGCCAGCAGCTTGGACGTGAACACTGAAGCTTTCTTT. It is translated as CASSLDVNTEAFF.

The gene calls are TRBV29-1 and TRBJ1-2; D uncertain. Germline V lookup: CDR1 SQVTM, CDR2 ANQGSEA. Trimming took off 5 bases at V and 1 base at J, with 14 bases between the two ends. This CDR3 comprises 14 residues. The CDR3 region is CSVQPVDRNYGYTF. CDR3 DNA: TGCAGCGTTCAACCCGTGGATCGTAACTATGGCTACACCTTC.

The count of this clonotype is one. The rearrangement uses TRBV2 and TRBJ2-1; 13 nucleotides agree with TRBD2. The junction had 11 bases not matched to a gene; V was cut back by 5 bases and J by 4 bases. The CDR3 is made up of 18 amino acids. Germline V CDR1 and CDR2: SNHLY, FYNNEI. In nucleotides, the CDR3 is TGTGCCAGCAGTCATACGGGACTAGCGGGGACGGATTACAATGAGCAGTTCTTC. It codes for CASSHTGLAGTDYNEQFF.

CDR3 protein: CASPEKGVTEQYF. DNA of the CDR3: TGTGCCAGCCCTGAAAAAGGAGTGACCGAGCAGTACTTC. This rearrangement joins TRBV12-3 or TRBV12-4 to TRBJ2-7; D unresolved. The V gene lost 8 bases and the J gene lost 6 bases, with 17 bases spanning the gap. CDR3 length equals 13 residues.

The chain uses TRBV27 and TRBJ2-1; 10 bases fit TRBD1. The germline V gene encodes CDR1 MNHEY and CDR2 SMNVEV (reference sequence). With V trimmed by 7 bases and J by 4 bases, 7 bases remained unmatched. The length of the CDR3 is 15 residues. This chain's CDR3 is CASTIGTGVYNEQFF. Written as DNA, the CDR3 is TGTGCCAGCACCATCGGGACAGGGGTATACAATGAGCAGTTCTTC.

The CDR3 region is CSARDVSGGAGLDTQYF. The CDR3 DNA follows: TGCAGTGCTAGAGATGTTAGCGGGGGGGCAGGTTTAGATACGCAGTATTTT. V usage is TRBV20-1 and J usage is TRBJ2-3; TRBD2 matches at 11 bases. The J segment lost 5 bases and the V segment lost 0 bases, leaving 10 bases of the junction unmatched. The length of the CDR3 is 17 residues. The germline V gene encodes CDR1 DFQATT and CDR2 SNEGSKA (reference sequence).

The chain employs TRBV27 and TRBJ2-5, with D maybe TRBD1 (6 bases). The CDR3 loop spans 14 amino acids. Trimming shortened V by 5 bases and J by 0 bases, and 10 bases separated the two germline ends. The germline V gene encodes CDR1 MNHEY and CDR2 SMNVEV (reference sequence). CDR3: CASSPGVYQETQYF. CDR3 sequence (DNA): TGTGCCAGCAGTCCAGGGGTATACCAAGAGACCCAGTACTTC.